The 5 T cell receptor beta chains in this list originate from one sample, sequenced in a study of post-analysis software for immune sequencing data. General observations from the study: With TRBV5-6, TRBV5-1 and TRBV20-1 included, about five TRBV segments were more frequent in patients than in controls.

Which antigens these TCRs recognize remains unknown. TCR beta libraries were prepared from cDNA with unique molecular identifiers. TCRdb re-analysed the PCR reads in MiXCR, keeping a single row per CDR3 protein. The data hold hundreds of thousands of distinct CDR3 sequences, with approximately 59% observed a single time. Sequencing was done on a sample of blood. Source of these receptors: a girl aged 2-10 years with multiple sclerosis.

V gene TRBV29-1 combines with J gene TRBJ2-1; 9 bases match TRBD1. CDR3 length: 13 amino acids. The ends lost 3 bases at V and 7 bases at J; junction bases unmatched: 4. From germline, CDR1 is SQVTM and CDR2 ANQGSEA. The CDR3 region has the DNA TGCAGCGTTGAGGGACAGGGAAGGAATGAGCAGTTCTTC. It encodes CSVEGQGRNEQFF.

This chain joins TRBV12-3 or TRBV12-4 and TRBJ1-2; TRBD1 aligns across 8 bases. The length of the CDR3 is 14 residues. J gave up 5 bases and V 4 bases, and 6 bases lay outside the gene matches. CDR3 nucleotide sequence: TGTGCCAGCAGTTATGCAGGGGGCCTTTATGGCTACACCTTC. Its protein is CASSYAGGLYGYTF.

V usage is TRBV6-2 or TRBV6-3 and J usage is TRBJ2-5, with D maybe TRBD2 (6 bases). This CDR3 contains 15 residues. V was shortened by 6 bases and J by 5 bases, with 19 bases between the two germline ends. Germline V gene data show CDR1 as MNHEY and CDR2 as SVGEGT. The CDR3 nucleotides read TGTGCCAGCAGGCTATCCCGGGACTTCGCGGAGACCCAGTACTTC. Translated, it gives CASRLSRDFAETQYF.

V usage is TRBV10-1 and J usage is TRBJ2-1, with D possibly being TRBD1 or TRBD2 (6 bases each). Trimming stripped 10 bases from V and 0 bases from J, with 16 bases between. This CDR3 spans 15 amino acids. Germline V gives CDR1 WNHNN, CDR2 SYGVQD (reference sequence). CDR3 protein: CATLPEGGSYNEQFF. CDR3 coding DNA: TGCGCCACGCTCCCTGAGGGGGGCTCCTACAATGAGCAGTTCTTC.

The rearrangement links TRBV20-1 to TRBJ1-2; 7 bases align to TRBD1. V lost 0 bases, J lost 2 bases, and 15 bases stayed unmatched. CDR1 DFQATT and CDR2 SNEGSKA come from the germline V gene (reference sequence). This CDR3 comprises 18 residues. The chain's CDR3 is CSARDLGRGRFENYGYTF. CDR3 sequence (DNA): TGCAGTGCTAGAGATCTCGGGAGGGGGCGATTTGAGAACTATGGCTACACCTTC.